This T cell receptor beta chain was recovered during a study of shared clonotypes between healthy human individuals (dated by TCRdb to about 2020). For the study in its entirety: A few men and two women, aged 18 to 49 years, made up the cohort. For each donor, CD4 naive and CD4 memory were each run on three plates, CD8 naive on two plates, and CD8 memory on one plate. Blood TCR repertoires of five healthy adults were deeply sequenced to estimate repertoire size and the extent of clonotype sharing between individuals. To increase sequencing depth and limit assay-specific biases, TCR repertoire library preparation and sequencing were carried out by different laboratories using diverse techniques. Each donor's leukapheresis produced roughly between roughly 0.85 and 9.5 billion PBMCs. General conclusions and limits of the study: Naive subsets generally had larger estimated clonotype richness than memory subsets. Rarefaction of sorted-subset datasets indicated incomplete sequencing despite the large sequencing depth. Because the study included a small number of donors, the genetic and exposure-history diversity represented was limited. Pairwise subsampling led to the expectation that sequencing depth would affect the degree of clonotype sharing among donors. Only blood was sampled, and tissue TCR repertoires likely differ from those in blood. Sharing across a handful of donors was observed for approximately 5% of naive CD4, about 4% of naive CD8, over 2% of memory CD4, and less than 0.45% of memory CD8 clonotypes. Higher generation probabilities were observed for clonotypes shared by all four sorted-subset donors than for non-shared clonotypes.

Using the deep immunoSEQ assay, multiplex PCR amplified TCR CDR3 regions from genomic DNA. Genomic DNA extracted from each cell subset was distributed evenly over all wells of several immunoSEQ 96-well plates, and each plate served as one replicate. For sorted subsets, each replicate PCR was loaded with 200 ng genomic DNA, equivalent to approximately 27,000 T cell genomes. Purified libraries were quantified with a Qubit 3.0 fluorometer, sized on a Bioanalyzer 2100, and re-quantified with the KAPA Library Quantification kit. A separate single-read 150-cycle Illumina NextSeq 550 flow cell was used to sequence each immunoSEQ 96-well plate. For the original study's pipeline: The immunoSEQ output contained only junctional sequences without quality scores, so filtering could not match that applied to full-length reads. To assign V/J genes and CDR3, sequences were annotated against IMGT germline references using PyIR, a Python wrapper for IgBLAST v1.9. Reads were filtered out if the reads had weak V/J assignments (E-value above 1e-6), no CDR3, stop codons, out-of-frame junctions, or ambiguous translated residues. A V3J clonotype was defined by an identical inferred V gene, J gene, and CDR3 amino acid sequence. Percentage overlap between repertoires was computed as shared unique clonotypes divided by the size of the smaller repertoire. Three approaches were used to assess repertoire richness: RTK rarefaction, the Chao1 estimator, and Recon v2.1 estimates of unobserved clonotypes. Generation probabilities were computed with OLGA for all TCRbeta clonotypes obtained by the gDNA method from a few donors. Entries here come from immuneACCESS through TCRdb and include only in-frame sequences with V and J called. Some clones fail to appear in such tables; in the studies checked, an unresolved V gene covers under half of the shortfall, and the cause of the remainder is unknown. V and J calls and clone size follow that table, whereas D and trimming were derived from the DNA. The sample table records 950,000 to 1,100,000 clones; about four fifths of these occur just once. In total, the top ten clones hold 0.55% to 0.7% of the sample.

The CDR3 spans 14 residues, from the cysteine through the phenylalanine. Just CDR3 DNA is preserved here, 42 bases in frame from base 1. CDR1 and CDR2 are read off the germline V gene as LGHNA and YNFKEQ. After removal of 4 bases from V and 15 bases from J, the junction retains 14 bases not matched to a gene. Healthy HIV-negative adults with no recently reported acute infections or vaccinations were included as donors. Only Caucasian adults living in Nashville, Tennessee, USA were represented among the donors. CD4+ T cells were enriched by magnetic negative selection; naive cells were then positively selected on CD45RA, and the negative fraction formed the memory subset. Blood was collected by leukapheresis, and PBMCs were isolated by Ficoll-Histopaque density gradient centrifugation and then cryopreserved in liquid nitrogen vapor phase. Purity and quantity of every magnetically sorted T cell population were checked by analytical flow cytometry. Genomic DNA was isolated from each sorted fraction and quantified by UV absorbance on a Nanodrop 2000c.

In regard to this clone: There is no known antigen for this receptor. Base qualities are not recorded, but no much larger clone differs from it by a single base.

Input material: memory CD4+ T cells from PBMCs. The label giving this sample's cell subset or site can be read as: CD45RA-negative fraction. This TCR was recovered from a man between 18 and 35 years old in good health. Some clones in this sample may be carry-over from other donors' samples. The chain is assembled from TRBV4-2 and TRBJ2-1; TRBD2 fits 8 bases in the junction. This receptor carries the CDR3 CASSPGGSGSYPFF. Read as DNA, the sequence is TGTGCCAGCAGCCCCGGGGGGAGCGGGAGTTATCCGTTCTTC.